The 30 T cell receptor beta chains listed next were all sequenced from one sample in a study of shared clonotypes between healthy human individuals (dated by TCRdb to about 2020). CD8 naive samples consisted of CD45RO-negative cells that were positively selected for CCR7, yielding a CD45RA+CCR7+ population without TemRA cells. Receptor libraries were prepared by the immunoSEQ multiplex PCR assay. TCRdb limited this immuneACCESS table to in-frame rearrangements with V and J called. A share of clones is missing; checked studies link under half to unresolved V genes, and the rest is unexplained. The table for this sample lists hundreds of thousands of clones; around 96% of them were counted only once. About 0.22% of the sample lies in the top ten. Sequences were obtained from naive CD8+ T cells sorted from blood. The cell subset or site label here, explained by the study, means: CD45RA+CCR7+. Every receptor here comes from a man aged 25-45 years in good health.

This clone was seen only once. The V call is TRBV2, the J call TRBJ2-5; D is uncertain. V was cut by 5 bases and J by 3 bases, with 10 bases left in between. The germline CDR1 and CDR2 sequences are SNHLY and FYNNEI. The CDR3 length is 13 residues. The CDR3 bases are TGTGCCAGCAGTCCCACAGCAAAAGAGACCCAGTACTTC. Its translation is CASSPTAKETQYF.

V is TRBV4-3 and J is TRBJ2-1; 10 nucleotides agree with TRBD1. After removal of 4 bases from V and 9 bases from J, the junction contained 9 bases not matched to a gene. The V gene's germline CDR1 is LGHNA and CDR2 YSLEER. This CDR3 region has 15 residues. CDR3 amino acids: CASSPRDRGFIEQFF. CDR3 in DNA: TGCGCCAGCAGCCCCCGGGACAGGGGATTCATTGAGCAGTTCTTC.

The rearrangement joins TRBV29-1 to TRBJ2-5; unclear D gene. V lost 4 bases and J 5 bases, leaving 17 bases between the germline ends. The CDR3 has 14 residues. From germline, CDR1 is SQVTM and CDR2 ANQGSEA. CDR3 region: CSVGTAKEWETQYF. CDR3 nucleotides: TGCAGCGTTGGGACCGCTAAGGAATGGGAGACCCAGTACTTC.

Points on this clone: This specimen includes other DNA sequences encoding the same CDR3. V and J are TRBV27 and TRBJ2-7; a possible D gene is TRBD1 (6 bases). This CDR3 has 13 amino acids. The V end lost 2 bases, the J end lost 2 bases, and 7 bases lay between the germline ends. The germline gives CDR1 MNHEY, CDR2 SMNVEV (reference sequence). The CDR3 DNA follows: TGTGCCAGCAGTTTAAGACAGGCCTACGAGCAGTACTTC. It codes for CASSLRQAYEQYF.

The rearrangement links TRBV27 to TRBJ2-3, with 7 bases fitting TRBD2. The V segment lost 8 bases and the J segment 1 base; nucleotides outside the gene matches: 24. The CDR3 is made up of 20 amino acids. Germline V gene sequence: CDR1 MNHEY, CDR2 SMNVEV (reference sequence). The CDR3 DNA sequence: TGTGCCAGCCTACCACTTTTGTCAGGTCTAGCGGATGGTGGCACAGATACGCAGTATTTT. Its protein is CASLPLLSGLADGGTDTQYF.

Here the CDR3 DNA reads TGTGCCTGGAGTGGGTCGACCGACCCGAGTCAAAGGGCCAAAAACATTCAGTACTTC. Translated, it gives CAWSGSTDPSQRAKNIQYF. This chain uses TRBV30 with TRBJ2-4, with unresolved D. Germline V gene lookup returns CDR1 GTSNPN and CDR2 SVGIG (reference sequence). The length of the CDR3 is 19 residues. The germline V and J ends were trimmed by 1 base and 1 base, with 23 bases remaining between them.

The rearrangement uses TRBV5-1 and TRBJ2-7; 8 bases are a match to TRBD1. The germline gives CDR1 SGHRS, CDR2 YFSETQ. This CDR3 region has 14 residues. V gave up 7 bases and J gave up 2 bases; unmatched junction bases: 8. Written as DNA, the CDR3 is TGCGCCAGCCGGTACGGACAGGGAGCCTACGAGCAGTACTTC. This gives the protein CASRYGQGAYEQYF.

The chain combines TRBV6-1 with TRBJ1-2, with TRBD1 matching over 8 bases. V dropped 2 bases and J dropped 9; count of bases not matched to a gene: 8. The CDR3 has 14 residues. Germline-derived CDR1 and CDR2 are MNHNS and SASEGT. CDR3 nucleotides: TGTGCCAGCAGTGAACAGGGGGACAGGCAATGCTACACCTTC. It specifies CASSEQGDRQCYTF.

Comment on this clone: Other DNA sequences in the same sample also yield this CDR3. The gene calls are TRBV27 and TRBJ2-5; no reliable D call. The V gene lost 5 bases and the J gene lost 0 bases, with 7 bases spanning the gap. Germline V lookup: CDR1 MNHEY, CDR2 SMNVEV (reference sequence). The CDR3 length is 13 residues. The CDR3 protein is CASSPPNQETQYF. CDR3 sequence (DNA): TGTGCCAGCAGTCCCCCCAACCAAGAGACCCAGTACTTC.

The V gene is TRBV5-1, the J gene TRBJ2-1, with D maybe TRBD1 (5 bases). V was shortened by 4 bases and J by 9 bases, with 17 bases between the two germline ends. CDR1 is SGHRS and CDR2 is YFSETQ in the germline V gene. CDR3 length equals 14 residues. CDR3 sequence reads: CASSPYRNGREQFF. The CDR3, as DNA: TGCGCCAGCAGCCCGTACAGGAATGGTCGTGAGCAGTTCTTC.

The J gene is TRBJ2-1, the V gene TRBV19; the D gene is possibly TRBD2 (5 bases). Deletions cut 11 bases from V and 3 bases from J, with 14 bases between. Germline CDR1 reads LNHDA; CDR2 reads SQIVND (reference sequence). The CDR3 has 13 residues. CDR3 coding DNA: TGTGCCGTTAGGCGTGAGGGCTACAATGAGCAGTTCTTC. Its protein is CAVRREGYNEQFF.

With regard to this clone: Other DNA sequences in this specimen translate into the identical CDR3. The chain links TRBV7-9 to TRBJ2-7, with D unclear. The CDR3 covers 13 residues. Germline CDR1 SEHNR, CDR2 FQNEAQ (reference sequence). With 3 bases removed from V and 2 bases from J, the gap between germline ends came to 8 bases. The CDR3 DNA reads TGTGCCAGCAGCTTGGACGGTACCTACGAGCAGTACTTC. Its protein is CASSLDGTYEQYF.

CDR3 protein: CAISESTGDYSYNEQFF. In nucleotides, the CDR3 is TGTGCCATCAGTGAGTCGACTGGGGACTACAGCTACAATGAGCAGTTCTTC. This chain links TRBV10-3 with TRBJ2-1; TRBD2 aligns across 7 bases. The V and J ends lost 0 bases and 3 bases, in that order; junction bases with no gene match: 8. Germline V lookup: CDR1 ENHRY, CDR2 SYGVKD. The CDR3 sequence is 17 residues long.

This clone was observed a single time. The chain uses TRBV2 and TRBJ2-7, with D possibly TRBD2 on 6 matching bases. Germline assignment: CDR1 SNHLY and CDR2 FYNNEI. V was trimmed by 7 bases and J by 2 bases, leaving 12 bases between them. This CDR3 is built from 13 residues. In DNA form, the CDR3 reads TGTGCCAGCAAGGAGGGCCCCCCCTACGAGCAGTACTTC. This gives the protein CASKEGPPYEQYF.

The CDR3 DNA follows: TGTGCCAGCAGCTTGTCTCTCCAGCGGGGGAGCTCCTACAATGAGCAGTTCTTC. This gives the protein CASSLSLQRGSSYNEQFF. The chain uses TRBV5-4 and TRBJ2-1; 8 positions agree with TRBD2. Trimming cost V 1 base and J 0 bases; bases outside gene matches: 9. Germline CDR1 SGHNT, CDR2 YYREEE (reference sequence). The CDR3 has 18 amino acids.

J is TRBJ1-5 and V is TRBV5-1; no clear D. Trimming removed 3 bases at V and 3 bases at J, with 13 bases between. There are 15 residues in the CDR3. The germline V gene has CDR1 SGHRS and CDR2 YFSETQ. The CDR3 sequence is CASSWDGRSNQPQHF. Here the CDR3 DNA reads TGCGCCAGCAGCTGGGATGGCAGATCCAATCAGCCCCAGCATTTT.

The chain joins TRBV12-5 to TRBJ2-7; D gene unclear. V dropped 4 bases and J dropped 2 bases, with 15 bases sitting between them. CDR1 and CDR2 from the germline V gene are LGHNT and FRNRAP. CDR3 length equals 15 residues. The CDR3 nucleotides read TGTGCTAGTGGTTCCCCGAAAGGTATAACCTACGAGCAGTACTTC. It specifies CASGSPKGITYEQYF.

About this clone: Other DNA sequences in the sample encode the same CDR3. V is TRBV9 and J is TRBJ1-2, with 7 positions matching TRBD1. The germline gives CDR1 SGDLS, CDR2 YYNGEE. With V trimmed by 0 bases and J by 4 bases, 0 bases remained unmatched. The CDR3 covers 13 residues. The chain's CDR3 is CASSVGDSYGYTF. The CDR3 nucleotides read TGTGCCAGCAGCGTAGGGGACAGCTATGGCTACACCTTC.

On this clone: Relative to the germline gene, one junction end is altered; a read error may explain this. The V gene is TRBV7-7, the J gene TRBJ2-7, with a possible D match to TRBD2 (7 bases). Germline V gene lookup returns CDR1 SSHAT and CDR2 FNYEAQ (reference sequence). This CDR3 comprises 15 residues. The CDR3 here is CASSLQGGSTYEQYF. CDR3 DNA sequence: TGTGCTAGCAGCCTACAGGGCGGGAGTACTTACGAGCAGTACTTC.

The chain combines TRBV10-2 with TRBJ2-7; D may be TRBD1 or TRBD2 (5 bases each). V gave up 2 bases and J gave up 6 bases, with 14 bases separating them. This CDR3 spans 14 amino acids. Germline V gene lookup returns CDR1 WSHSY and CDR2 SAAADI. CDR3 bases: TGCGCCAGCAGTGAGCCGGGACGGTCCGGCGAGCAGTACTTC. It yields the protein CASSEPGRSGEQYF.

This clone was seen only a few times. The chain joins TRBV19 to TRBJ1-2, with a weak D call TRBD1 (5 bases). CDR1 is LNHDA and CDR2 is SQIVND in the germline V gene (reference sequence). V dropped 7 bases and J dropped 4 bases, with 16 bases sitting between them. This CDR3 region has 14 residues. Here the CDR3 DNA reads TGTGCCAGTACGGATACGGCAGGGCCCTATGGCTACACCTTC. Amino acid sequence: CASTDTAGPYGYTF.

The genes are TRBV29-1 and TRBJ2-5, with 9 bases lining up with TRBD2. Germline CDR1 SQVTM, CDR2 ANQGSEA. There are 15 residues in the CDR3. V lost 8 bases, J lost 5 bases, and 15 bases stayed unmatched. The CDR3 region is CSLPSWREGLETQYF. The CDR3 nucleotides read TGCAGCCTACCGAGCTGGCGGGAGGGCCTGGAGACCCAGTACTTC.

This chain connects TRBV29-1 to TRBJ2-2, with 7 nucleotides matching TRBD1. V lost 6 bases to trimming and J lost 2 bases; unmatched junction nucleotides: 6. CDR1 SQVTM and CDR2 ANQGSEA come from the germline V gene. This CDR3 spans 14 amino acids. The CDR3 nucleotides are TGCAGCGTGACAGGGACGGAAAACACCGGGGAGCTGTTTTTT. As protein: CSVTGTENTGELFF.

CDR3 bases: TGTGCCAGCAGTAGGCAACGGGAGGGCGTAACAGATACGCAGTATTTT. Amino acid sequence: CASSRQREGVTDTQYF. The gene calls are TRBV6-9 and TRBJ2-3; 8 nucleotides match TRBD2. The germline V gene has CDR1 MNHGY and CDR2 SVAAGI. This CDR3 region has 16 residues. After removal of 5 bases from V and 3 bases from J, the junction contained 10 bases not matched to a gene.

This clone was picked up one time. The chain couples TRBV19 to TRBJ1-1, with 9 bases fitting TRBD1. CDR3 size: 15 residues. After removal of 3 bases from V and 0 bases from J, the junction contained 2 bases not matched to a gene. CDR1 is LNHDA and CDR2 is SQIVND in the germline V gene (reference sequence). CDR3 residues: CASSIGQGMNTEAFF. The CDR3 coding sequence is TGTGCCAGTAGTATCGGACAGGGGATGAACACTGAAGCTTTCTTT.

This chain uses TRBV4-3 with TRBJ2-1; 7 bases align to TRBD2. With V trimmed by 4 bases and J by 1 base, 4 bases remained unmatched. CDR3 length: 15 amino acids. Germline CDR1 and CDR2: LGHNA and YSLEER. This CDR3 reads CASSPTSDSYNEQFF. CDR3 coding DNA: TGCGCCAGCAGCCCCACTAGCGATTCCTACAATGAGCAGTTCTTC.

As for this clone: The identical CDR3 is also encoded by other nucleotide sequences in the sample. V usage is TRBV30 and J usage is TRBJ2-2; D gene uncertain. Germline V gene sequence: CDR1 GTSNPN, CDR2 SVGIG (reference sequence). The CDR3 has 13 amino acids. Trimming removed 0 bases at V and 6 bases at J, with 8 bases between. The CDR3 DNA sequence: TGTGCCTGGAGTGTAGGGCGGTCCGGGGAGCTGTTTTTT. Its translation is CAWSVGRSGELFF.

CDR3 nucleotide sequence: TGCGCCAGCAGCCAGCCGGAGGGCCCCCAGCAGTACTTC. Its translation is CASSQPEGPQQYF. V and J are TRBV4-1 and TRBJ2-7; TRBD2 is a possible D gene (6 bases). The CDR3 sequence is 13 residues long. Germline V gene data show CDR1 as MGHRA and CDR2 as YSYEKL. The ends were cut back, 3 bases at V and 8 bases at J, with 14 bases in the middle.

The rearrangement joins TRBV29-1 to TRBJ2-1; 9 bases map to TRBD1. The CDR3 has 16 residues. J was trimmed by 5 bases and V by 3 bases; bases with no gene match: 11. Germline CDR1 and CDR2: SQVTM and ANQGSEA. The CDR3 sequence: CSVEQSDRTGDNEQFF. The DNA for the CDR3 is TGCAGCGTTGAGCAAAGCGATAGGACAGGGGACAATGAGCAGTTCTTC.

V and J are TRBV10-1 and TRBJ2-5; D tentatively fits TRBD1 or TRBD2 (5 bases each). Per the germline V gene, CDR1 is WNHNN and CDR2 is SYGVQD (reference sequence). Trimming pared 0 bases from V and 3 bases from J, leaving 11 bases between. This CDR3 is 15 amino acids long. In DNA form, the CDR3 reads TGCGCCAGCAGTGAGTCGACTCGGGACGAAGAGACCCAGTACTTC. Residues: CASSESTRDEETQYF.